This T cell receptor beta chain stems from a study of cytomegalovirus exposure and HLA in healthy donors. Study-wide context: There were roughly 110 million unique TCR beta sequences, drawn from about 179 million T cells, in an earlier analysis. Study-wide findings and caveats: An observed cluster of highly shared sequence variants was recorded as a likely sequencing artifact.

Worth noting for this clone: Its antigen is as yet unknown.

The PCR ran on 60 Vbeta and 13 Jbeta primers. The repertoire was sequenced with immunoSEQ multiplex PCR; TCRdb's copy has only in-frame clones and lacks some. The sample has over 75,000 clones, approximately 80% seen once. Those who donated were healthy bone marrow donors. The sequence came from a man aged 55 to 69 in good health and CMV-seropositive. The sequenced sample consisted of PBMCs.

The CDR3 DNA reads as TGCAGCGTTGAAGATTTCGTTGCGGGGGCGGGCGGCTACACCTTC. Its protein product is CSVEDFVAGAGGYTF. V is TRBV29-1 and J is TRBJ1-2; D perhaps matches TRBD1 (6 bases). Germline V gene data show CDR1 as SQVTM and CDR2 as ANQGSEA. The CDR3 contains 15 residues. V lost 0 bases, J lost 8 bases, and 19 bases lay in between.